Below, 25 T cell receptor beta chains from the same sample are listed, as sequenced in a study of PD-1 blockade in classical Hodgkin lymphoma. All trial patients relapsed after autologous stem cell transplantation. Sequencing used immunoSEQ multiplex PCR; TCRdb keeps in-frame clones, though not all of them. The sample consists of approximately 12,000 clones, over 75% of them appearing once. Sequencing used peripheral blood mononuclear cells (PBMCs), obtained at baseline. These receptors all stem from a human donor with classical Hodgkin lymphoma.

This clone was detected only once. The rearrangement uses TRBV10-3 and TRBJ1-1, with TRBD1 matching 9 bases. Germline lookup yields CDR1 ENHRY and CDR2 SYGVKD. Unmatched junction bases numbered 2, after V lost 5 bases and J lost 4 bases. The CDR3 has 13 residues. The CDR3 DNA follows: TGTGCCATCAGTCGACAGGGGGGCACTGAAGCTTTCTTT. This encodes CAISRQGGTEAFF.

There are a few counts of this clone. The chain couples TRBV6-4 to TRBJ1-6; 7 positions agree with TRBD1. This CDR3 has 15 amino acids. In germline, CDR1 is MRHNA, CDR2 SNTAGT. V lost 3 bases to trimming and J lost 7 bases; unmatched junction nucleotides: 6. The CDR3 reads CASSETQGENSPLHF. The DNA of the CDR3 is TGTGCCAGCAGTGAGACTCAGGGGGAGAATTCACCCCTCCACTTT.

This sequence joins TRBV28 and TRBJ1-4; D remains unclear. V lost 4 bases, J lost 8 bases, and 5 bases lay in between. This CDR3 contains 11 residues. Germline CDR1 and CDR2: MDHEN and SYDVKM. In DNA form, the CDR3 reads TGTGCCAGCAGTTCTTTGGAAAAACTGTTTTTT. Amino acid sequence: CASSSLEKLFF.

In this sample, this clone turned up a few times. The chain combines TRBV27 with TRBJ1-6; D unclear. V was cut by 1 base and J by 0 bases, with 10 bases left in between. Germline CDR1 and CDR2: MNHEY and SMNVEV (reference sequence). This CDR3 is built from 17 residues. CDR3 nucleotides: TGTGCCAGCAGTTTATTGGAGGAAAGCTCCTATAATTCACCCCTCCACTTT. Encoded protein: CASSLLEESSYNSPLHF.

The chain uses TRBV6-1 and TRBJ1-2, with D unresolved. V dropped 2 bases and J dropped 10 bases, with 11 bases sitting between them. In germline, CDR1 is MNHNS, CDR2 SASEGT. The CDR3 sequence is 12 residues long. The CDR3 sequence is CASSEYSFLYTF. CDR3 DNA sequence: TGTGCCAGCAGTGAATACAGCTTCCTCTACACCTTC.

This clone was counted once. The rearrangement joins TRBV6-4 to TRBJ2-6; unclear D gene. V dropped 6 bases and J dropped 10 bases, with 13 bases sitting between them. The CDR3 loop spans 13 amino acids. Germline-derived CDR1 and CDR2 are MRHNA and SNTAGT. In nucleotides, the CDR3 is TGTGCCAGCAGACTTCCCACAGCTAACGTCCTGACTTTC. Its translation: CASRLPTANVLTF.

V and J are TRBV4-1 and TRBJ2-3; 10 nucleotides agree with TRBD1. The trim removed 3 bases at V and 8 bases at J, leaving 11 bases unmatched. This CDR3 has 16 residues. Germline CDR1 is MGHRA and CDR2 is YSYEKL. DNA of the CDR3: TGCGCCAGCAGCCAGTCCGGGACAGGGGCCGTAATTACGCAGTATTTT. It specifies CASSQSGTGAVITQYF.

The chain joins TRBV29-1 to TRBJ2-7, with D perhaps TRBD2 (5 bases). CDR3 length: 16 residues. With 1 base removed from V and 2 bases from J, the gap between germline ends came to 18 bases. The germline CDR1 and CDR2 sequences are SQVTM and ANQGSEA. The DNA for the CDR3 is TGCAGCGTTGAAGTTCAGGACGGGGTCACCACCTACGAGCAGTACTTC. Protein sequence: CSVEVQDGVTTYEQYF.

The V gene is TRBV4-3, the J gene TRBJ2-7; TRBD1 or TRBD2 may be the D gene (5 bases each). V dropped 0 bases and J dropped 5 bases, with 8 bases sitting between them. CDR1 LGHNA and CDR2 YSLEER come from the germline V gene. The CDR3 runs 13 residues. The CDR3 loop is CASSQDWGNEQYF. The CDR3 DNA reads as TGCGCCAGCAGCCAAGATTGGGGGAACGAGCAGTACTTC.

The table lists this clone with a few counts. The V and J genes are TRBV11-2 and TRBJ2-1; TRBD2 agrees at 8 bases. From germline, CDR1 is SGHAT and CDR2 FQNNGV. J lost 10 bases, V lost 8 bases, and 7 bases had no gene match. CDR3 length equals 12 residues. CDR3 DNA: TGTGCCAGCTTGGCGGGGGGCAGGGAGCAGTTCTTC. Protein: CASLAGGREQFF.

In nucleotides, the CDR3 is TGTGCCAGCAGTGAAGGTTCGGGGGGGTACCAAGAGACCCAGTACTTC. It encodes CASSEGSGGYQETQYF. The chain combines TRBV2 with TRBJ2-5, with 8 bases lining up with TRBD2. Germline V CDR1 and CDR2: SNHLY, FYNNEI. V lost 1 base to trimming and J lost 0 bases; unmatched junction nucleotides: 4. The length of the CDR3 is 16 residues.

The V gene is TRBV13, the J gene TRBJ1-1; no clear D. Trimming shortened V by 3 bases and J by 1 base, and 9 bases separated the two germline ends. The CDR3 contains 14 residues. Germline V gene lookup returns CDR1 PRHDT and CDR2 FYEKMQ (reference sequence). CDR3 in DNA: TGTGCCAGCAGCTTCTTCTTGTGGAACACTGAAGCTTTCTTT. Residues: CASSFFLWNTEAFF.

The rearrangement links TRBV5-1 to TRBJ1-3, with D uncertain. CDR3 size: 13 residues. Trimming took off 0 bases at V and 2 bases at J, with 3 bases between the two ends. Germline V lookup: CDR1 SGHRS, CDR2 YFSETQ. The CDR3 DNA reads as TGCGCCAGCAGCTTGGGCGCTGGAAACACCATATATTTT. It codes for CASSLGAGNTIYF. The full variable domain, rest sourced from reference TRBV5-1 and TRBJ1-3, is KAGVTQTPRYLIKTRGQQVTLSCSPISGHRSVSWYQQTPGQGLQFLFEYFSETQRNKGNFPGRFSGRQFSNSRSEMNVSTLELGDSALYLCASSLGAGNTIYFGEGSWLTVV.

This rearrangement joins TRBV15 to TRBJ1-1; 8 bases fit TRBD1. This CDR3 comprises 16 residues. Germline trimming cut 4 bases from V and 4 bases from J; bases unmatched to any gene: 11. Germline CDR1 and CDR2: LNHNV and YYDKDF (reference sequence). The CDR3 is CATSTGQGAWGTEAFF. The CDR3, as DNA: TGTGCCACCAGCACGGGGCAGGGGGCGTGGGGCACTGAAGCTTTCTTT.

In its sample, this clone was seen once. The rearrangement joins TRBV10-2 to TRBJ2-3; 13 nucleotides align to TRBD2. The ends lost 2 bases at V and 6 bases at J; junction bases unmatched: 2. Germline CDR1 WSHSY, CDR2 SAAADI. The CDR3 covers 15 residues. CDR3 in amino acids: CASSEPGLAGDTQYF. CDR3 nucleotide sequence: TGCGCCAGCAGTGAGCCGGGACTAGCGGGGGATACGCAGTATTTT.

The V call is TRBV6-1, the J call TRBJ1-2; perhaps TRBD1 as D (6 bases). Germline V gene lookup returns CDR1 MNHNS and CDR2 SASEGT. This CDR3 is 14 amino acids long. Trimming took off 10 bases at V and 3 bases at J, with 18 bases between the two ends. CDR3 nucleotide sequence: TGTGCCACCGAACCAGGGGTCGGTGACTATGGCTACACCTTC. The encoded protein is CATEPGVGDYGYTF.

CDR3 residues: CASSHLTGGWGEPNYGYTF. The CDR3 DNA sequence: TGCGCCAGCAGCCATCTGACAGGAGGGTGGGGAGAACCGAACTATGGCTACACCTTC. This chain joins TRBV4-1 and TRBJ1-2, with D possibly TRBD1 on 6 matching bases. This CDR3 region has 19 residues. Trimming removed 3 bases from V and 2 bases from J, with 25 bases in between. Germline V gene lookup returns CDR1 MGHRA and CDR2 YSYEKL.

The CDR3: CAWRSREDIYEQYF. CDR3 coding DNA: TGTGCCTGGAGGAGTCGGGAGGATATATACGAGCAGTACTTC. The rearrangement joins TRBV30 to TRBJ2-7; 7 positions match TRBD2. The J segment lost 4 bases and the V segment lost 3 bases, leaving 9 bases of the junction unmatched. The CDR3 covers 14 residues. From germline, CDR1 is GTSNPN and CDR2 SVGIG (reference sequence). Based on the CDR3 plus reference TRBV30 and TRBJ2-7, the full variable domain is SQTIHQWPATLVQPVGSPLSLECTVEGTSNPNLYWYRQAAGRGLQLLFYSVGIGQISSEVPQNLSASRPQDRQFILSSKKLLLSDSGFYLCAWRSREDIYEQYFGPGTRLTVT.

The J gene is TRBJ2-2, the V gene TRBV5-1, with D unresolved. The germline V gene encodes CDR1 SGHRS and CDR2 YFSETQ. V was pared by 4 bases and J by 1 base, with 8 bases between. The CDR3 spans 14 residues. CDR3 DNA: TGCGCCAGCAGCCTGCGGTGGAACACCGGGGAGCTGTTTTTT. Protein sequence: CASSLRWNTGELFF.

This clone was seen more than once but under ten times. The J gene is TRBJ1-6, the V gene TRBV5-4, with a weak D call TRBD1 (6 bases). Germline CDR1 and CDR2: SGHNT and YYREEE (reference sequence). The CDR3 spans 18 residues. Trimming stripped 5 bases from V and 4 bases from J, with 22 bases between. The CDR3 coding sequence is TGTGCCAGCAGTTCCGAGAGGGGGGGCGCCTCATATAATTCACCCCTCCACTTT. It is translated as CASSSERGGASYNSPLHF. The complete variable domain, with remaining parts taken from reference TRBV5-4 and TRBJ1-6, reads ETGVTQSPTHLIKTRGQQVTLRCSSQSGHNTVSWYQQALGQGPQFIFQYYREEENGRGNFPPRFSGLQFPNYSSELNVNALELDDSALYLCASSSERGGASYNSPLHFGNGTRLTVT.

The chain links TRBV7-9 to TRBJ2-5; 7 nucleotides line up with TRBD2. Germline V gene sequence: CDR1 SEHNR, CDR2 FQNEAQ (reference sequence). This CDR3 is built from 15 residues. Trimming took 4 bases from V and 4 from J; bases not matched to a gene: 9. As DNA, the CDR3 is TGTGCCAGCAGCTCCCCGGGGAGGGCGAGAGAGACCCAGTACTTC. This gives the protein CASSSPGRARETQYF.

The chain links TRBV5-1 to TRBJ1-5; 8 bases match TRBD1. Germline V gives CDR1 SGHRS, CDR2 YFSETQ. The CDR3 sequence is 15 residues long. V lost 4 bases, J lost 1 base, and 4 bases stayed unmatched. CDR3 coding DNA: TGCGCCAGCAGCCAAGGGACAGGAAGCAATCAGCCCCAGCATTTT. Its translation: CASSQGTGSNQPQHF.

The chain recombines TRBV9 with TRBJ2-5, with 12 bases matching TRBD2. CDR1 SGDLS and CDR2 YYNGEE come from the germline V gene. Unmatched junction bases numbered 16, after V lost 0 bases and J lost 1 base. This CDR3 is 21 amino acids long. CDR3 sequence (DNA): TGTGCCAGCAGCGTAGGGATAGGGGTCCCGGGACTAGCGGGTTTCCAAGAGACCCAGTACTTC. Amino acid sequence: CASSVGIGVPGLAGFQETQYF.

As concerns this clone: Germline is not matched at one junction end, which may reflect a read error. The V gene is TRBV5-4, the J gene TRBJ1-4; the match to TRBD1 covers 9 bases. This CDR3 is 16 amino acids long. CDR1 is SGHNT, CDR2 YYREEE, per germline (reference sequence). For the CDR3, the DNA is TGCGCCAGCAGCCAGACCTATGGACAGGGGTCTGAAAAACTGTTTTTT. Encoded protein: CASSQTYGQGSEKLFF.

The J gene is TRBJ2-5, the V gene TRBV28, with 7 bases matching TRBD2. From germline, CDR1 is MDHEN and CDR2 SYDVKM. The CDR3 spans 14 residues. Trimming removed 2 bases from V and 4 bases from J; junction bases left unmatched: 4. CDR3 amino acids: CASSLAGVGETQYF. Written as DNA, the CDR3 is TGTGCCAGCAGTTTAGCGGGGGTAGGAGAGACCCAGTACTTC.